Listed below are T cell receptor beta chains from one sample, sequenced in a study of blood T cell repertoires in COVID-19. Using immunoSEQ multiplex PCR, the repertoire was profiled, and TCRdb retains in-frame clones only, with some absent. The sample shows around 170,000 clones, roughly nine tenths of them seen only once. The sample taken for sequencing was peripheral blood. The origin of the receptors is a man between 18 and 29 years old who had recovered from COVID-19. The CDR3 runs from the conserved cysteine through the conserved F or W. A D gene is named only where the DNA matches it firmly. The listing skips clone size in some rows; elsewhere it reads once, few, many or a size class.

size	V	J	D	CDR3	DNA
NA	TRBV7-9	TRBJ1-5	NA	CASSPDSAVQPQHF	TGTGCCAGCAGCCCCGACAGCGCGGTTCAGCCCCAGCATTTT
NA	TRBV5-1	TRBJ1-5	TRBD1	CASSLGGTGSNQPQHF	TGCGCCAGCAGCTTGGGCGGGACAGGGTCCAATCAGCCCCAGCATTTT
NA	TRBV15	TRBJ2-1	TRBD2	CATSRVTSVSSYNEQFF	TGTGCCACCAGCAGAGTTACTAGCGTGAGCTCCTACAATGAGCAGTTCTTC
NA	TRBV9	TRBJ1-2	NA	CASSVEAGVLATF	TGTGCCAGCAGCGTAGAGGCAGGGGTCTTAGCCACCTTC
NA	TRBV18	TRBJ1-1	NA	CASSPNEALNTEAFF	TGTGCCAGCTCACCAAATGAGGCCCTGAACACTGAAGCTTTCTTT
NA	TRBV18	TRBJ2-5	TRBD2	CASSQNSGSWETQYF	TGTGCCAGCTCACAAAACAGCGGGAGCTGGGAGACCCAGTACTTC
NA	TRBV21-1	TRBJ2-5	NA	CASSKASGGRETQYF	TGTGCCAGCAGCAAAGCATCAGGGGGCCGAGAGACCCAGTACTTC
NA	TRBV18	TRBJ1-1	TRBD1	CASSPTRDRNTEAFF	TGTGCCAGCTCACCAACCCGGGACAGGAACACTGAAGCTTTCTTT
NA	TRBV4-1	TRBJ2-2	TRBD1	CASSQDRGPTGELFF	TGCGCCAGCAGCCAGGACAGGGGACCCACCGGGGAGCTGTTTTTT
NA	TRBV6-5	TRBJ1-3	NA	CASSYLGVSGNTIYF	TGTGCCAGCAGTTACTTAGGGGTCTCTGGAAACACCATATATTTT
NA	TRBV19	TRBJ2-4	TRBD2	CASSSSGRVQYF	TGTGCCAGTAGTAGTAGCGGGAGGGTTCAGTACTTC
NA	TRBV3-1/TRBV3-2	TRBJ2-7	TRBD2	CASSPLASGGLEQYF	TGTGCCAGCAGTCCTCTGGCTAGCGGGGGGCTGGAGCAGTACTTC
NA	TRBV5-6	TRBJ2-1	TRBD2	CASSRGLAGGWEQFF	TGTGCCAGCAGCCGCGGACTAGCGGGAGGCTGGGAGCAGTTCTTC
NA	TRBV3-1/TRBV3-2	TRBJ2-7	TRBD1	CASSRGQSSSSYEQYF	TGTGCCAGCAGCCGGGGACAGTCCTCAAGCTCCTACGAGCAGTACTTC
NA	TRBV7-8	TRBJ2-7	NA	CASSLEPGYYEQYF	TGTGCCAGCAGCTTAGAACCGGGTTACTACGAGCAGTACTTC
NA	TRBV12-3/TRBV12-4	TRBJ2-1	NA	CAGGSGGYNEQFF	TGTGCCGGGGGGTCCGGGGGTTACAATGAGCAGTTCTTC
NA	TRBV6-5	TRBJ1-5	TRBD1	CASSPGQGRQPQHF	TGTGCCAGCAGTCCCGGACAGGGTCGTCAGCCCCAGCATTTT
NA	TRBV13	TRBJ2-1	TRBD2	CASSPPPSGKNNEQFF	TGTGCCAGCAGCCCGCCCCCTAGCGGGAAAAACAATGAGCAGTTCTTC
medium-sized	TRBV5-1	TRBJ2-7	NA	CASSLERDNSYEQYF	TGCGCCAGCAGCTTGGAACGGGACAATTCCTACGAGCAGTACTTC
NA	TRBV27	TRBJ2-3	NA	CASHPGAGWEDTQYF	TGTGCCAGCCACCCCGGGGCGGGATGGGAAGATACGCAGTATTTT
NA	TRBV19	TRBJ2-2	TRBD1	CASSDRGPDTGELFF	TGTGCCAGTAGCGACAGGGGGCCGGACACCGGGGAGCTGTTTTTT
NA	TRBV10-3	TRBJ2-2	NA	CAISGRGSTAGELFF	TGTGCCATCAGTGGCCGCGGATCAACGGCCGGGGAGCTGTTTTTT
NA	TRBV9	TRBJ2-3	NA	CASSVDGGSLSTDTQYF	TGTGCCAGCAGCGTCGACGGGGGATCGCTTAGCACAGATACGCAGTATTTT
NA	TRBV6-5	TRBJ1-1	TRBD1	CASSYEQGVRNTEAFF	TGTGCCAGCAGTTACGAACAGGGGGTGAGGAACACTGAAGCTTTCTTT
NA	TRBV10-3	TRBJ1-5	NA	CAISETQGRGYSNQPQHF	TGTGCCATCAGTGAGACACAGGGCCGGGGCTATAGCAATCAGCCCCAGCATTTT
NA	TRBV18	TRBJ2-7	TRBD2	CASSLQGLADLYEQYF	TGTGCCAGCTCACTTCAGGGACTAGCGGATCTCTACGAGCAGTACTTC
NA	TRBV28	TRBJ2-7	NA	CASNGHSSYEQYF	TGTGCCAGCAACGGACACAGCTCCTACGAGCAGTACTTC
NA	TRBV10-3	TRBJ2-7	NA	CATSDNYEQYF	TGTGCCACCTCGGACAACTACGAGCAGTACTTC
NA	TRBV29-1	TRBJ2-7	TRBD2	CSVQGGDGSYEQYF	TGCAGCGTCCAGGGAGGGGACGGATCCTACGAGCAGTACTTC
NA	TRBV4-1	TRBJ2-1	NA	CASSRILAPLLENEQFF	TGCGCCAGCAGCCGAATACTAGCACCCCTATTAGAGAATGAGCAGTTCTTC
NA	TRBV9	TRBJ1-2	NA	CASSPDSNYGYTF	TGTGCCAGCAGCCCGGACAGCAACTATGGCTACACCTTC
NA	TRBV19	TRBJ2-1	NA	CASRMGGPSYNEQFF	TGTGCCAGTAGAATGGGAGGACCCTCCTACAATGAGCAGTTCTTC
NA	TRBV9	TRBJ2-1	NA	CASSVARGGGSNEQFF	TGTGCCAGCAGCGTTGCCCGGGGAGGTGGGTCCAATGAGCAGTTCTTC
NA	TRBV6-5	TRBJ2-2	TRBD2	CASSPGRAGELFF	TGTGCCAGCAGCCCCGGGAGGGCCGGGGAGCTGTTTTTT
NA	TRBV14	TRBJ1-2	NA	CASSQTAYGYTF	TGTGCCAGCAGCCAGACAGCCTATGGCTACACCTTC
NA	TRBV5-4	TRBJ2-4	TRBD1	CASSLGQRNIQYF	TGTGCCAGCAGCCTGGGACAGAGAAACATTCAGTACTTC
NA	TRBV9	TRBJ1-2	TRBD1	CASSADAGTGAYGYTF	TGTGCCAGCAGCGCCGACGCCGGGACAGGGGCCTATGGCTACACCTTC
NA	TRBV29-1	TRBJ2-3	NA	CSVAWGVTDTQYF	TGCAGCGTTGCATGGGGGGTCACAGATACGCAGTATTTT
NA	TRBV5-1	TRBJ2-1	NA	CASSSDTREQFF	TGCGCCAGCAGCTCCGATACTCGAGAGCAGTTCTTC
NA	TRBV7-9	TRBJ2-7	NA	CASSPSGDYEQYF	TGTGCCAGCAGCCCCTCGGGGGATTACGAGCAGTACTTC
NA	TRBV15	TRBJ1-5	NA	CATSRDRWSPQHF	TGTGCCACCAGCAGAGATCGGTGGTCGCCCCAGCATTTT
NA	TRBV18	TRBJ2-7	NA	CASSQRGGATPYEQYF	TGTGCCAGCTCACAAAGAGGAGGGGCGACACCCTACGAGCAGTACTTC
NA	TRBV7-9	TRBJ2-1	TRBD2	CASSFERESDHEQFF	TGTGCCAGCAGCTTTGAGCGGGAGAGCGACCATGAGCAGTTCTTC
NA	TRBV29-1	TRBJ2-7	TRBD2	CSALGGGTYEQYF	TGCAGCGCCCTCGGGGGGGGGACCTACGAGCAGTACTTC
NA	TRBV19	TRBJ2-7	NA	CASSWTGGTYEQYF	TGTGCCAGTAGTTGGACTGGGGGCACCTACGAGCAGTACTTC
NA	TRBV9	TRBJ1-5	NA	CASSSPGAGQPQHF	TGTGCCAGCAGCTCTCCCGGAGCGGGTCAGCCCCAGCATTTT
NA	TRBV18	TRBJ1-1	NA	CASSPQGGTEAFF	TGTGCCAGCTCCCCACAGGGAGGCACTGAAGCTTTCTTT
once	TRBV7-9	TRBJ1-1	NA	CASSPQDTEAFF	TGTGCCAGCAGCCCGCAGGACACTGAAGCTTTCTTT